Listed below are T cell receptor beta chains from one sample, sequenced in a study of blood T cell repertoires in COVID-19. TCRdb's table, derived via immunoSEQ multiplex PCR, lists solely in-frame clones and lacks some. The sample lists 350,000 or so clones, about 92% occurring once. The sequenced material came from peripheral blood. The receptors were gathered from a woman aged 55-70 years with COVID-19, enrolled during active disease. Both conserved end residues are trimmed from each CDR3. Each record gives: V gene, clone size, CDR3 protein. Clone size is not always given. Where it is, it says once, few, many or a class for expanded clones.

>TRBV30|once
AWSVGRTSTSTDTQY
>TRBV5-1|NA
ASSLGGAYGYT
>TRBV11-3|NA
ASSLGVNTEAF
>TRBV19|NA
ASSIGQGASSYNSPLH
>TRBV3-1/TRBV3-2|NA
ASSVRVADSPLH
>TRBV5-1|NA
ASSTGGGQPQH
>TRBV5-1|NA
ASGQTGGFDGYT
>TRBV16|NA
ASSHGVSNQPQH
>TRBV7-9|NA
ASSGSTGLGNTIY
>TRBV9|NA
ASSLGLDTIY
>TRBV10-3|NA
ATQTSGGQTGELF
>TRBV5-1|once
ASSSGQGRVEAF
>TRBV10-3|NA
AISGGGEQY
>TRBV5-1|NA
ASSLLAGGYNEQF
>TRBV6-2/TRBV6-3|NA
ASSYGGGVWKMNTEAF
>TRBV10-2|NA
ASSENQGYGYT
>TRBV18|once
ASSPGVAGGHLSSYNEQF
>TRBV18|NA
ASSPPQGGNYGYT
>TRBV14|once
ASSQGTGGPNTEAF
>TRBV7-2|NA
ASSRYLGGGSGNTIY
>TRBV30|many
AWSHRGSYEQY
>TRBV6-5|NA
ASSPGTTEAF
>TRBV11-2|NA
ASSSPGVSYEQY
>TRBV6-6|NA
ASRSEIGVSGNTIY